Listed below are T cell receptor beta chains from one sample, sequenced in a study of regulatory T cells in long-lasting Graves disease. TCRdb ran MiXCR on the multiplex PCR reads and lists one entry per CDR3 protein. The table has hundreds of thousands of distinct CDR3 sequences, about 15% seen once. The same sample was also studied in work on T cells in Graves' hyperthyroidism and ophthalmopathy.

Sequenced here: peripheral blood mononuclear cells (PBMCs), sampled at new diagnosis, from a patient treated with antithyroid drugs. These receptors came from a woman aged 35-65 years with Graves disease. The CDR3 runs from the conserved cysteine through the conserved F or W. Each record gives: J gene, clone size, V gene, D gene, CDR3 DNA, CDR3 protein. D genes are given only for firm matches. Rows give clone size only sometimes, using once, few, many, or a class for an expanded clone.

J gene: TRBJ2-1; clone size: NA; V gene: TRBV15; D gene: NA; CDR3 DNA: TGTGCCACCAGCAGAGCCGGGACGGTATACAATGAGCGGTTCTTC; CDR3 protein: CATSRAGTVYNERFF
J gene: TRBJ1-1; clone size: NA; V gene: TRBV30; D gene: TRBD1; CDR3 DNA: TGTGCCTGGAGTGTACCGGACAGGGGGCGCACTGAAGCTTTCTTT; CDR3 protein: CAWSVPDRGRTEAFF
J gene: TRBJ2-2; clone size: many; V gene: TRBV7-7; D gene: NA; CDR3 DNA: TGTGCTAGCAGCTTAAGTCCGACAGGACAGTTAGCCGGGGAGCTGTTTTTT; CDR3 protein: CASSLSPTGQLAGELFF
J gene: TRBJ2-6; clone size: NA; V gene: TRBV28; D gene: NA; CDR3 DNA: TGTGCCAGCAGCACGACAAGCACTGGGGCCAACGTCCTGACTTTC; CDR3 protein: CASSTTSTGANVLTF
J gene: TRBJ1-5; clone size: many; V gene: TRBV6-2/TRBV6-3; D gene: NA; CDR3 DNA: TGTGCCAGCAGCTACTCCAGGACAGTTAGCAATCAGCCCCAGCATTTT; CDR3 protein: CASSYSRTVSNQPQHF
J gene: TRBJ2-5; clone size: many; V gene: TRBV7-9; D gene: NA; CDR3 DNA: TGTGCCAGCAGCCAGATGGGGACCCAGTACTTC; CDR3 protein: CASSQMGTQYF
J gene: TRBJ1-5; clone size: many; V gene: TRBV3-1; D gene: NA; CDR3 DNA: TGTGCCAGCAGCCAAGGGGGGCTGGTGGGACAGCCCCAGCATTTT; CDR3 protein: CASSQGGLVGQPQHF
J gene: TRBJ1-1; clone size: many; V gene: TRBV12-3/TRBV12-4; D gene: NA; CDR3 DNA: TGTGCCAGCAGACAGGGAGGCGCTGAAGCTTTCTTT; CDR3 protein: CASRQGGAEAFF
J gene: TRBJ2-3; clone size: many; V gene: TRBV9; D gene: TRBD2; CDR3 DNA: TGTGCCAGCAGCCCAGGCGGGGGGGCCGGAGATACGCAGTATTTT; CDR3 protein: CASSPGGGAGDTQYF
J gene: TRBJ1-1; clone size: NA; V gene: TRBV12-3/TRBV12-4; D gene: TRBD1; CDR3 DNA: TGTGCCAGCAGGTTATCAGGGGGGGTGACTGAAGCTTTCTTT; CDR3 protein: CASRLSGGVTEAFF
J gene: TRBJ2-4; clone size: NA; V gene: TRBV13; D gene: TRBD1; CDR3 DNA: TGTGCCAGCAGCTCCCTTGAGGGGGCAAACATTCAGTACTTC; CDR3 protein: CASSSLEGANIQYF
J gene: TRBJ1-2; clone size: many; V gene: TRBV6-9; D gene: NA; CDR3 DNA: TGTGCCAGCAGTTTCGGAAACCGGAAGGGCTACACCTTC; CDR3 protein: CASSFGNRKGYTF
J gene: TRBJ2-3; clone size: NA; V gene: TRBV19; D gene: TRBD1; CDR3 DNA: TGTGCCAGTAGTACCCAGGACAGGGGGCCCACAGATACGCAGTATTTT; CDR3 protein: CASSTQDRGPTDTQYF
J gene: TRBJ1-2; clone size: many; V gene: TRBV3-1; D gene: NA; CDR3 DNA: TGTGCCAGCAGCCAATATAGAGCTAACTATGGCTACACCTTC; CDR3 protein: CASSQYRANYGYTF
J gene: TRBJ2-1; clone size: many; V gene: TRBV20-1; D gene: TRBD1; CDR3 DNA: TGCAGTGCTAGAGATCTAAGGACAGGGGCCTACAATGAGCAGTTCTTC; CDR3 protein: CSARDLRTGAYNEQFF
J gene: TRBJ2-5; clone size: NA; V gene: TRBV6-1; D gene: NA; CDR3 DNA: TGTGCCAGCACCACTGACCCGGGGGTACAAGAGACCCAGTACTTC; CDR3 protein: CASTTDPGVQETQYF
J gene: TRBJ2-7; clone size: NA; V gene: TRBV19; D gene: NA; CDR3 DNA: TGTGCCAGTAGTCCCGGGAAGGGGCTACCCTACGAGCAGTACTTC; CDR3 protein: CASSPGKGLPYEQYF
J gene: TRBJ1-2; clone size: NA; V gene: TRBV28; D gene: NA; CDR3 DNA: TGTGCCAGCAGTTCTCGTGTTGGTGGCTACACCTTC; CDR3 protein: CASSSRVGGYTF
J gene: TRBJ1-1; clone size: few; V gene: TRBV27; D gene: NA; CDR3 DNA: TGTGCCAGCAGTTTATCGGTCGGTCCTAACACTGAAGCTTTCTTT; CDR3 protein: CASSLSVGPNTEAFF
J gene: TRBJ1-6; clone size: NA; V gene: TRBV7-2; D gene: TRBD1; CDR3 DNA: TGTGCCAGCAGCTGGGCCGGGACAGTCAATTCACCCCTCCACTTT; CDR3 protein: CASSWAGTVNSPLHF
J gene: TRBJ2-7; clone size: NA; V gene: TRBV6-1; D gene: NA; CDR3 DNA: TGTGCCAGCTCATACAGGGACGACGAGCAGTACTTC; CDR3 protein: CASSYRDDEQYF